These T cell receptor beta chains were read from a single sample in a study of blood T cell repertoires in COVID-19. Here immunoSEQ multiplex PCR was the method, and the copy in TCRdb shows in-frame clones only, minus some. The data show approximately 170,000 clones, about 88% seen once. Input material: peripheral blood. The receptors shown here come from a man aged 18 to 29 who had recovered from COVID-19. Both conserved end residues are part of each CDR3. The D gene is left open where the match is weak. Only part of the rows carry a size: once, few, many, or a class if the clone is expanded.

v_call,d_call,clone_size,j_call,cdr3_length,cdr3_aa,cdr3_nt
TRBV10-3,NA,NA,TRBJ2-1,14,CAISQGGTYNEQFF,TGTGCCATCAGCCAGGGTGGCACCTACAATGAGCAGTTCTTC
TRBV7-9,NA,NA,TRBJ2-1,12,CAYGEQAYEQFF,TGTGCCTACGGGGAGCAGGCCTATGAGCAGTTCTTC
TRBV18,NA,NA,TRBJ2-1,13,CASSPSVYNEQFF,TGTGCCAGCTCACCATCGGTCTACAATGAGCAGTTCTTC
TRBV29-1,TRBD1,NA,TRBJ2-7,17,CSVQNGAGTGNSYEQYF,TGCAGCGTTCAGAACGGGGCCGGGACAGGGAACTCCTACGAGCAGTACTTC
TRBV7-2,TRBD1,NA,TRBJ1-1,15,CASSPRQGANTEAFF,TGTGCCAGCAGCCCACGACAGGGGGCGAACACTGAAGCTTTCTTT
TRBV4-1,TRBD1,NA,TRBJ2-7,16,CASSQDSTGGNYEQYF,TGCGCCAGCAGCCAAGATAGTACAGGGGGTAACTACGAGCAGTACTTC
TRBV28,NA,NA,TRBJ1-5,15,CASSLYGRNSQPQHF,TGTGCCAGCAGTTTATACGGCAGGAATTCTCAGCCCCAGCATTTT
TRBV5-6,TRBD1,NA,TRBJ2-7,13,CASTGQFSYEQYF,TGTGCCAGCACGGGACAGTTCTCCTACGAGCAGTACTTC
TRBV7-9,NA,few,TRBJ2-7,14,CASSLQGDGSEQYF,TGTGCCAGCAGTCTGCAGGGCGACGGCTCCGAGCAGTACTTC
TRBV2,NA,NA,TRBJ1-5,13,CASSQHSNQPQHF,TGTGCCAGCAGTCAACATAGCAATCAGCCCCAGCATTTT
TRBV2,NA,NA,TRBJ2-7,14,CASSGGGLAYEQYF,TGTGCCAGCAGCGGTGGAGGACTCGCCTACGAGCAGTACTTC
TRBV4-3,NA,NA,TRBJ1-2,15,CASSQDALEYYGYTF,TGCGCCAGCAGCCAAGACGCTTTGGAGTATTATGGCTACACCTTC
TRBV27,TRBD2,once,TRBJ2-1,15,CASSFLAGVYNEQFF,TGTGCCAGCAGTTTTCTAGCGGGAGTTTACAATGAGCAGTTCTTC
TRBV6-2/TRBV6-3,NA,once,TRBJ2-1,15,CASSDPRGSGNEQFF,TGTGCCAGCAGTGACCCTAGGGGGAGTGGGAATGAGCAGTTCTTC
TRBV19,NA,NA,TRBJ1-2,12,CASSISRRGYTF,TGTGCCAGTAGTATATCCCGTCGGGGCTACACCTTC
TRBV7-9,TRBD1,NA,TRBJ1-2,16,CASSRDRDIPYYGYTF,TGTGCCAGCAGCCGGGACAGGGATATCCCTTACTATGGCTACACCTTC
TRBV18,TRBD1,NA,TRBJ1-2,18,CASSPRQGRGTLDYGYTF,TGTGCCAGCTCACCGCGACAGGGACGAGGGACCCTTGACTATGGCTACACCTTC
TRBV27,NA,NA,TRBJ2-4,13,CASSYSGENIQYF,TGTGCCAGCAGCTATTCCGGGGAGAACATTCAGTACTTC
TRBV28,TRBD2,NA,TRBJ2-7,17,CASNLSVGTGGPYEQYF,TGTGCCAGCAACCTCTCAGTCGGGACGGGAGGGCCCTACGAGCAGTACTTC
TRBV19,TRBD2,NA,TRBJ2-4,16,CASSPSAGGPTNIQYF,TGTGCCAGTAGTCCTTCTGCGGGAGGGCCGACAAACATTCAGTACTTC
TRBV5-4,TRBD2,NA,TRBJ2-3,14,CASSIGLAGDTQYF,TGTGCCAGCAGCATCGGACTAGCGGGAGATACGCAGTATTTT
TRBV7-2,TRBD2,NA,TRBJ2-7,15,CASSFGAGGFYEQYF,TGTGCCAGCAGCTTCGGTGCGGGAGGTTTCTACGAGCAGTACTTC
TRBV6-5,NA,NA,TRBJ2-5,11,CASSYSETQYF,TGTGCCAGCTCGTACAGTGAGACCCAGTACTTC
TRBV6-5,NA,NA,TRBJ1-5,16,CASSYSWEGGSRGQHF,TGTGCCAGCAGTTACTCGTGGGAGGGTGGTTCGCGGGGCCAGCATTTT
TRBV10-3,NA,NA,TRBJ2-1,12,CAISGGYNEQFF,TGTGCCATCAGTGGAGGCTACAATGAGCAGTTCTTC
TRBV7-9,TRBD1,NA,TRBJ1-3,17,CASSARQGRVDGNTIYF,TGTGCCAGCAGCGCGAGACAGGGCAGGGTCGATGGAAACACCATATATTTT
TRBV28,NA,NA,TRBJ2-7,16,CASSSPSTGWGNEQYF,TGTGCCAGCAGTTCCCCCTCGACAGGCTGGGGAAACGAGCAGTACTTC
TRBV10-3,NA,NA,TRBJ2-7,13,CAISDRLGFEQYF,TGTGCCATCAGTGATCGACTAGGTTTCGAGCAGTACTTC
TRBV6-2/TRBV6-3,NA,NA,TRBJ2-7,15,CASSYSRGWDYEQYF,TGTGCCAGCAGTTACTCCAGAGGGTGGGACTACGAGCAGTACTTC
TRBV5-1,NA,NA,TRBJ2-2,14,CASNPGANTGELFF,TGCGCCAGCAACCCCGGAGCGAACACCGGGGAGCTGTTTTTT
TRBV6-1,TRBD1,NA,TRBJ2-6,16,CASSAETGTGANVLTF,TGTGCCAGCAGTGCCGAGACAGGGACCGGGGCCAACGTCCTGACTTTC
TRBV29-1,TRBD1,NA,TRBJ2-1,11,CSLNRGYEQFF,TGCAGCCTCAACAGGGGCTATGAGCAGTTCTTC
TRBV5-4,NA,NA,TRBJ1-2,15,CASSSEGRMDYGYTF,TGTGCCAGCAGCTCGGAGGGGAGAATGGACTATGGCTACACCTTC
TRBV28,NA,NA,TRBJ2-2,13,CASRRANTGELFF,TGTGCCAGCCGGAGAGCGAACACCGGGGAGCTGTTTTTT
TRBV24-1,TRBD2,NA,TRBJ2-1,17,CATSDSGLAGRYNEQFF,TGTGCCACCAGTGACTCGGGACTAGCGGGCAGGTACAATGAGCAGTTCTTC
TRBV28,TRBD1,NA,TRBJ2-7,18,CASSTAGTGFLSSYEQYF,TGTGCCAGCAGTACCGCCGGGACAGGGTTCCTTTCCTCCTACGAGCAGTACTTC
TRBV6-5,NA,NA,TRBJ1-1,15,CASSYSIVQTTEAFF,TGTGCCAGCAGTTACTCGATAGTGCAGACTACTGAAGCTTTCTTT
TRBV27,TRBD2,NA,TRBJ2-3,13,CAARTSGRDTQYF,TGTGCCGCGCGGACTAGCGGGAGAGATACGCAGTATTTT
TRBV6-6,NA,NA,TRBJ2-7,13,CASALVGGYEQYF,TGTGCCAGCGCTCTTGTGGGGGGCTACGAGCAGTACTTC
TRBV25-1,TRBD1,NA,TRBJ2-2,15,CASSADREITGELFF,TGTGCCAGCAGTGCTGACAGGGAAATAACCGGGGAGCTGTTTTTT
TRBV28,NA,NA,TRBJ1-6,13,CATSVPPNSPLHF,TGTGCCACCTCGGTCCCCCCCAATTCACCCCTCCACTTT
TRBV19,NA,NA,TRBJ1-3,15,CASHPIDSRKNTIYF,TGTGCCAGTCATCCCATCGACAGTCGGAAGAACACCATATATTTT
TRBV2,NA,NA,TRBJ1-5,14,CASGPGLGNQPQHF,TGTGCCAGCGGTCCGGGTTTGGGCAATCAGCCCCAGCATTTT
TRBV11-2,NA,NA,TRBJ2-5,13,CASSLTSGETQYF,TGTGCCAGCAGCTTAACGTCGGGAGAGACCCAGTACTTC
TRBV7-8,NA,NA,TRBJ1-2,12,CASSLQGYGYTF,TGTGCCAGCAGCTTACAGGGCTATGGCTACACCTTC
TRBV6-5,NA,once,TRBJ2-7,14,CASSYTGTNYEQYF,TGTGCCAGCAGTTACACCGGGACAAACTACGAGCAGTACTTC